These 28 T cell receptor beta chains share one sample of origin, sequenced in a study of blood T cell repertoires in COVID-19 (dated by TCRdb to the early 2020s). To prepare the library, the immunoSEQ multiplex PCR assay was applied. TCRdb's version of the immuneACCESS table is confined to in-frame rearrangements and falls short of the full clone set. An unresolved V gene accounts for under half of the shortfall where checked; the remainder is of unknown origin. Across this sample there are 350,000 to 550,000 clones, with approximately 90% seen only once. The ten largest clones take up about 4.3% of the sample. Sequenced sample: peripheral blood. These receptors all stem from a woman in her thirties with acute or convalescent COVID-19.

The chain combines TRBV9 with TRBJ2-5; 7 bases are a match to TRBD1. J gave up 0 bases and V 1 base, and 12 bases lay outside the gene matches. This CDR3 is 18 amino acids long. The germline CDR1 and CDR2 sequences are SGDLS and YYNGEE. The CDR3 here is CASSVPSSTGPYQETQYF. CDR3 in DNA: TGTGCCAGCAGCGTACCCTCCTCGACAGGGCCGTACCAAGAGACCCAGTACTTC.

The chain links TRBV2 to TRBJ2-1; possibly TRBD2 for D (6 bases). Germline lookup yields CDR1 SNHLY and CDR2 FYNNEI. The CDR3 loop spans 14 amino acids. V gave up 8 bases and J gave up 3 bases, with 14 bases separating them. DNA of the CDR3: TGTGCCAGCGGCGGGACTGGGAACTACAATGAGCAGTTCTTC. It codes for CASGGTGNYNEQFF.

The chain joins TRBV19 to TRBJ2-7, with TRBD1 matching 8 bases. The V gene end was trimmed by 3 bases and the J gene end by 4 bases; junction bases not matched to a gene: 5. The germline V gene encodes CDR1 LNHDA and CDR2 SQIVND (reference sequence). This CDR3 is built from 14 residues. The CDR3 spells CASSMQGAKYEQYF. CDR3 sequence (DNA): TGTGCCAGTAGTATGCAGGGGGCCAAATACGAGCAGTACTTC.

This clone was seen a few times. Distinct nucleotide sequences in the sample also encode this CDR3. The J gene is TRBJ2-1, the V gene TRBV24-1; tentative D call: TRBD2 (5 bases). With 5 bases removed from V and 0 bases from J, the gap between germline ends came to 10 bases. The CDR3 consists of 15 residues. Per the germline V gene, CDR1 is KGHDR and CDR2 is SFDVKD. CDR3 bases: TGTGCCACCAGTGTACGGGGTAGCTCCTACAATGAGCAGTTCTTC. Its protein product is CATSVRGSSYNEQFF.

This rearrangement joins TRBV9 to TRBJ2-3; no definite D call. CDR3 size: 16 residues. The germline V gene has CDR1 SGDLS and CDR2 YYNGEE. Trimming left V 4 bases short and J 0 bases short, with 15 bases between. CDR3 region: CASSTPTSSSTDTQYF. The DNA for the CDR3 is TGTGCCAGCAGCACACCGACATCCTCTAGCACAGATACGCAGTATTTT.

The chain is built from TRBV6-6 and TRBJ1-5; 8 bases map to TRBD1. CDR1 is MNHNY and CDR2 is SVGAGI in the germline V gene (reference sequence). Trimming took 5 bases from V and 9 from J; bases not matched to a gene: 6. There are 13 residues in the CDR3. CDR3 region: CASSPTGAAPQHF. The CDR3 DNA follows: TGTGCCAGCAGTCCGACAGGGGCTGCGCCCCAGCATTTT.

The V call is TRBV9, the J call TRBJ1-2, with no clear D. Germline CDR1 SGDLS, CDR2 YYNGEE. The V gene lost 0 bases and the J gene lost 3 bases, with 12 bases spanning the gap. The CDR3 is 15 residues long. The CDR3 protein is CASSVGVREDYGYTF. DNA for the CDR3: TGTGCCAGCAGCGTAGGGGTGCGTGAGGACTATGGCTACACCTTC.

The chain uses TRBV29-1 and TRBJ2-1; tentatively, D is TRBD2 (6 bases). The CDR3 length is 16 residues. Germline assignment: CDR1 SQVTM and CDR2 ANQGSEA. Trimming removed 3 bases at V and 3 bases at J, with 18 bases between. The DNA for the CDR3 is TGCAGCGTTGATTTTCCCGGGACTGCTAACTACAATGAGCAGTTCTTC. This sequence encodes CSVDFPGTANYNEQFF.

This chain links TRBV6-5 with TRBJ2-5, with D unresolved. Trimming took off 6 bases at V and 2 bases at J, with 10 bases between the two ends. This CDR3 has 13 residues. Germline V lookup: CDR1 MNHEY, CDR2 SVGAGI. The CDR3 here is CASRYDSQETQYF. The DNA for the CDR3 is TGTGCCAGCAGATATGATAGTCAAGAGACCCAGTACTTC.

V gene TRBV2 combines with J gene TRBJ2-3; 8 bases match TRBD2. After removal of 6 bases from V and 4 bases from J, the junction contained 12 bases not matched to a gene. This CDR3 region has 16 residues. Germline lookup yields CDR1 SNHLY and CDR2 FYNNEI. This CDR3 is CASRLPGTSSPDTQYF. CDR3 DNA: TGTGCCAGCAGATTGCCCGGGACTAGTAGCCCAGATACGCAGTATTTT.

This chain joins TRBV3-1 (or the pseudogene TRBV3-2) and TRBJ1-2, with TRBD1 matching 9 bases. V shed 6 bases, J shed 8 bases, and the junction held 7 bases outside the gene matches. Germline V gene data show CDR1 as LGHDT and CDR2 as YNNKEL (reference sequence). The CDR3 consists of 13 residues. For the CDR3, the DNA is TGTGCCAGCAGACAACAGGGGGCCGGGGGCTACACCTTC. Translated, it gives CASRQQGAGGYTF.

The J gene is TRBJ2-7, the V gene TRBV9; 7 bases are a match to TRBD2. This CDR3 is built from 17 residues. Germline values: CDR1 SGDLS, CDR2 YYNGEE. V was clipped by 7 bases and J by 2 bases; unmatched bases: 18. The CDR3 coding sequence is TGTGCCAGCTTTTCCCCTCTTAGCGAGCGGGGCACCTACGAGCAGTACTTC. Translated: CASFSPLSERGTYEQYF.

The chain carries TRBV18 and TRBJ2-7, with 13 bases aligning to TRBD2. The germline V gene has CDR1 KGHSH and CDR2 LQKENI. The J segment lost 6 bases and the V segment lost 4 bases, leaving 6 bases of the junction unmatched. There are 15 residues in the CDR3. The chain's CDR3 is CASSQGLAGDGEQYF. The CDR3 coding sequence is TGTGCCAGCTCACAAGGACTAGCGGGGGACGGCGAGCAGTACTTC.

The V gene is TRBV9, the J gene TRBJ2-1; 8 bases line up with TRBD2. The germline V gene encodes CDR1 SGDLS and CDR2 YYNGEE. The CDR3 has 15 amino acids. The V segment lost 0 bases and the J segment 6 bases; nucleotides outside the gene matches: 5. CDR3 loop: CASSVEGLALNEQFF. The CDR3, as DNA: TGTGCCAGCAGCGTAGAAGGACTAGCTCTCAATGAGCAGTTCTTC.

The CDR3, as DNA: TGTGCCAGCAGCTTACGGTCCCTCGCGGGGGAGCTATCTAGCACAGATACGCAGTATTTT. Its translation: CASSLRSLAGELSSTDTQYF. The V gene is TRBV7-8, the J gene TRBJ2-3, with TRBD2 matching over 7 bases. V trimming: 2 bases; J trimming: 0 bases; junction bases outside the gene matches: 17. Germline lookup yields CDR1 SGHVS and CDR2 FQNEAQ. The length of the CDR3 is 20 residues.

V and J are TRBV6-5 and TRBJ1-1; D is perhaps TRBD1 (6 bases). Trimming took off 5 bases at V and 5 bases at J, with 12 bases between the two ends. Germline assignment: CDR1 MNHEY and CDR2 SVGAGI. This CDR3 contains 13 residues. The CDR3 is CASSPYRETEAFF. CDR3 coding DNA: TGTGCCAGCAGTCCCTACAGGGAGACTGAAGCTTTCTTT.

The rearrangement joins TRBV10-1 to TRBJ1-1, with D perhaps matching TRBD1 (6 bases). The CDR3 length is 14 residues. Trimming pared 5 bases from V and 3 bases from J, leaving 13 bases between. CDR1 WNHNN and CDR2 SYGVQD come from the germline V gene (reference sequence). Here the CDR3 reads CASSPGQGYTEAFF. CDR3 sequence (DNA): TGCGCCAGCAGTCCGGGGCAGGGGTACACTGAAGCTTTCTTT.

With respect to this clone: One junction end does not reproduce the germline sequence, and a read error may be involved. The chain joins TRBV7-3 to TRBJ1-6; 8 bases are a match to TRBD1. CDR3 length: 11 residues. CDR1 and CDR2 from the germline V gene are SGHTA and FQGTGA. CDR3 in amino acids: CASSVLTGELF. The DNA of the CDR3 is TGTGCCAGCAGCGTTCTGACAGGGGAACTATTT.

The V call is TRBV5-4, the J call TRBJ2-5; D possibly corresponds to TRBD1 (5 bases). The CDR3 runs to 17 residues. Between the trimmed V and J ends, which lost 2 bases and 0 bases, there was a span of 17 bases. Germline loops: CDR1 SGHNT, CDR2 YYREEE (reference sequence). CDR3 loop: CASSFKGNRVYQETQYF. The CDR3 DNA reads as TGTGCCAGCAGCTTTAAGGGGAATCGAGTTTACCAAGAGACCCAGTACTTC. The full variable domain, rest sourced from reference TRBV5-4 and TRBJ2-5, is ETGVTQSPTHLIKTRGQQVTLRCSSQSGHNTVSWYQQALGQGPQFIFQYYREEENGRGNFPPRFSGLQFPNYSSELNVNALELDDSALYLCASSFKGNRVYQETQYFGPGTRLLVL.

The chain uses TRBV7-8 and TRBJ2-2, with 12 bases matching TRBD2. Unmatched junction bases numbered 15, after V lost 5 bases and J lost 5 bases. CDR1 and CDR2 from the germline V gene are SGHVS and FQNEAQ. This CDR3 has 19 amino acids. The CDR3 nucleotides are TGTGCCAGCAGCATACTAGCGGGGGGCCCCCGGGCGAGGACCGGGGAGCTGTTTTTT. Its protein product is CASSILAGGPRARTGELFF.

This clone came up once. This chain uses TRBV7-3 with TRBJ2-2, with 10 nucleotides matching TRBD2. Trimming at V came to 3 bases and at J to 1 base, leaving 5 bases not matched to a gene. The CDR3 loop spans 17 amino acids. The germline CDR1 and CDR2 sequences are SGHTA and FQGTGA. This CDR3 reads CASSFVAGGLNTGELFF. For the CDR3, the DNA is TGTGCCAGCAGCTTTGTAGCGGGGGGACTGAACACCGGGGAGCTGTTTTTT.

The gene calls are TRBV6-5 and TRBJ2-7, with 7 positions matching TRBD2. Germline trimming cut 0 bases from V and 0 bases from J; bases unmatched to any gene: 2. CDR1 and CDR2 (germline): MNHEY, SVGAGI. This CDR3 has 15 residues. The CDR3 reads CASSYSGGSSYEQYF. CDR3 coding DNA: TGTGCCAGCAGTTACTCGGGGGGGAGCTCCTACGAGCAGTACTTC.

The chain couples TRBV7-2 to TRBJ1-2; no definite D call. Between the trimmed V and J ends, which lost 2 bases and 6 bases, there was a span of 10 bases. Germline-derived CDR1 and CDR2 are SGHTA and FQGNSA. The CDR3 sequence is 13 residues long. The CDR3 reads CASSLMLTDGYTF. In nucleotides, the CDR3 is TGTGCCAGCAGCTTAATGTTGACTGATGGCTACACCTTC.

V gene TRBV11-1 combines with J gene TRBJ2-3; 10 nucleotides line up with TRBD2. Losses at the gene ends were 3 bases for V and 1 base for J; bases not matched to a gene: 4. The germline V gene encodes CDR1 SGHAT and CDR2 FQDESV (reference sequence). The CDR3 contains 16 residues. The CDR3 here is CASSFASGGGTDTQYF. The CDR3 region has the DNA TGTGCCAGCAGCTTTGCTAGCGGGGGCGGCACAGATACGCAGTATTTT. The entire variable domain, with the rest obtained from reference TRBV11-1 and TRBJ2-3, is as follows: EAEVAQSPRYKITEKSQAVAFWCDPISGHATLYWYRQILGQGPELLVQFQDESVVDDSQLPKDRFSAERLKGVDSTLKIQPAELGDSAMYLCASSFASGGGTDTQYFGPGTRLTVL.

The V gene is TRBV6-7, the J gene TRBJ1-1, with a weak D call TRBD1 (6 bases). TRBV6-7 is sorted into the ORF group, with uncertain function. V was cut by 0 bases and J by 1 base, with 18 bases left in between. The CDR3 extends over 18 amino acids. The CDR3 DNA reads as TGTGCCAGCAGTTACTCGAGAGGTTGGGACACCGAGAACACTGAAGCTTTCTTT. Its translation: CASSYSRGWDTENTEAFF.

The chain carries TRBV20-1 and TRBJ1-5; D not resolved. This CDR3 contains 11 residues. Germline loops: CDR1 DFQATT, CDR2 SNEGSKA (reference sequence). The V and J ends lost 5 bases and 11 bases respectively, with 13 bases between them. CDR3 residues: CSARQLDAQHF. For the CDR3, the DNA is TGCAGTGCTCGACAACTGGATGCCCAGCATTTT.

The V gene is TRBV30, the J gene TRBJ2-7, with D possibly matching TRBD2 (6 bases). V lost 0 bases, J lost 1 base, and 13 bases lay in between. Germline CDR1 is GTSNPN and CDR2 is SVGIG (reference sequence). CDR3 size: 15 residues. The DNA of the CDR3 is TGTGCCTGGAGTGTCGGGGGTAGCTCTTCCTACGAGCAGTACTTC. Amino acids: CAWSVGGSSSYEQYF. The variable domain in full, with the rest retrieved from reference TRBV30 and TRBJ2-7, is SQTIHQWPATLVQPVGSPLSLECTVEGTSNPNLYWYRQAAGRGLQLLFYSVGIGQISSEVPQNLSASRPQDRQFILSSKKLLLSDSGFYLCAWSVGGSSSYEQYFGPGTRLTVT.

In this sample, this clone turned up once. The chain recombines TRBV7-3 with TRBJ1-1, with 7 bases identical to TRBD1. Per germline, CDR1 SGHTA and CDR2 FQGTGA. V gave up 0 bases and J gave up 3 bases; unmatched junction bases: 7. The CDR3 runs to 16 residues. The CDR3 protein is CASSLTGGPGHTEAFF. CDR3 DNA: TGTGCCAGCAGCTTAACAGGGGGCCCTGGTCACACTGAAGCTTTCTTT.